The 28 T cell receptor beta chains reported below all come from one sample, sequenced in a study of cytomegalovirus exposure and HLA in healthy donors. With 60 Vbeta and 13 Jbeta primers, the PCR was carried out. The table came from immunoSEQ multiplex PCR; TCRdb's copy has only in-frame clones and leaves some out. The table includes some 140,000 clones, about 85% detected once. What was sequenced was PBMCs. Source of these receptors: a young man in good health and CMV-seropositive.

CDR3 in DNA: TGTGCCAGCAGCCCCACGGGGGGAACAACTAATGAAAAACTGTTTTTT. Its translation: CASSPTGGTTNEKLFF. The chain uses TRBV9 and TRBJ1-4, with D perhaps matching TRBD1 (5 bases). The CDR3 is 16 amino acids. V lost 4 bases, J lost 0 bases, and 13 bases lay in between. The V gene's germline CDR1 is SGDLS and CDR2 YYNGEE.

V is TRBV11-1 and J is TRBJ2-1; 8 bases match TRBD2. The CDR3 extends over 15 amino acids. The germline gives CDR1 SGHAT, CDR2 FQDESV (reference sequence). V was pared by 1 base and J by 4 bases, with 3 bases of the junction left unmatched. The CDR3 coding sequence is TGTGCCAGCAGCTTAGAAGCGGGGGATTACAATGAGCAGTTCTTC. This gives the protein CASSLEAGDYNEQFF.

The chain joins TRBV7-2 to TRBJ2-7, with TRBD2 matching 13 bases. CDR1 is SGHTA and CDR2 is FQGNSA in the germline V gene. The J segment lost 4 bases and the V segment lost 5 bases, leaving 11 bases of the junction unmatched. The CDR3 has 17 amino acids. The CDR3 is CASSTTPGTSGEYEQYF. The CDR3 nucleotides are TGTGCCAGCAGCACTACCCCCGGGACTAGCGGGGAATACGAGCAGTACTTC.

The CDR3 spells CAIRQAGTHGSGTEAFF. In DNA, the CDR3 is TGTGCCATCAGACAAGCCGGGACACACGGCTCGGGCACTGAAGCTTTCTTT. V is TRBV10-3 and J is TRBJ1-1; TRBD1 might be the D (6 bases). Germline assignment: CDR1 ENHRY and CDR2 SYGVKD. Trimming shortened V by 6 bases and J by 4 bases, and 24 bases separated the two germline ends. This CDR3 region has 17 residues.

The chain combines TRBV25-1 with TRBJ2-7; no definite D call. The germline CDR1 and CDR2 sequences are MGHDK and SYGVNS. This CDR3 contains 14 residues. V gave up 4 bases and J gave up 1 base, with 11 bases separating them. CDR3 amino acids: CASSGTFTSYEQYF. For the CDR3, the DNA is TGTGCCAGCAGTGGTACATTTACGTCCTACGAGCAGTACTTC.

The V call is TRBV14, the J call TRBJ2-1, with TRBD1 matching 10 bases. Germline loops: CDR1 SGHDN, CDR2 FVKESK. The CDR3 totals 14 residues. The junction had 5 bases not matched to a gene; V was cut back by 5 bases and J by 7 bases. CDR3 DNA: TGTGCCAGCAGCACGGGACAGGGGTGGAATGAGCAGTTCTTC. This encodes CASSTGQGWNEQFF. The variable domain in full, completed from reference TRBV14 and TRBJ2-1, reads EAGVTQFPSHSVIEKGQTVTLRCDPISGHDNLYWYRRVMGKEIKFLLHFVKESKQDESGMPNNRFLAERTGGTYSTLKVQPAELEDSGVYFCASSTGQGWNEQFFGPGTRLTVL.

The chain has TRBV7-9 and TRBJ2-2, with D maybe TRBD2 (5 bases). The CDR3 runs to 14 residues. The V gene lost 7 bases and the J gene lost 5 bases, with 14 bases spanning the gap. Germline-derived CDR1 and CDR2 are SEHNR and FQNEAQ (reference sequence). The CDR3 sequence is CASTRDYLTGELFF. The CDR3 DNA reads TGTGCCAGCACCAGAGACTACCTTACCGGGGAGCTGTTTTTT.

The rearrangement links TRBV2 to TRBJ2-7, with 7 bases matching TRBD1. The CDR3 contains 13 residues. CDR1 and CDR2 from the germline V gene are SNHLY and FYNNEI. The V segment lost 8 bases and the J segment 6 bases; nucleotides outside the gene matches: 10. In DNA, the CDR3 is TGTGCCAGCGGCTGGGACAGCCCTAGCGAGCAGTACTTC. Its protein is CASGWDSPSEQYF.

In DNA form, the CDR3 reads TGTGCCAGCAGCGTAGGTCAACAGGGGGCAAGAGATACGCAGTATTTT. Its protein product is CASSVGQQGARDTQYF. The chain uses TRBV9 and TRBJ2-3; TRBD1 agrees at 9 bases. The CDR3 runs to 16 residues. Germline CDR1 is SGDLS and CDR2 is YYNGEE. The ends lost 0 bases at V and 5 bases at J; junction bases unmatched: 7.

This chain's CDR3 is CASSENLSTNEKLFF. CDR3 bases: TGTGCCAGCAGTGAAAATCTTTCGACTAATGAAAAACTGTTTTTT. The V and J genes are TRBV6-1 and TRBJ1-4; D is unresolved. CDR1 is MNHNS, CDR2 SASEGT, per germline. V gave up 2 bases and J gave up 2 bases, with 9 bases separating them. The CDR3 is 15 amino acids.

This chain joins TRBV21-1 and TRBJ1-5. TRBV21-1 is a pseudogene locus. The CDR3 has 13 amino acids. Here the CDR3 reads CASSGLPSQPQHF. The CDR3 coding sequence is TGTGCCAGCAGCGGTCTTCCTAGTCAGCCCCAGCATTTT.

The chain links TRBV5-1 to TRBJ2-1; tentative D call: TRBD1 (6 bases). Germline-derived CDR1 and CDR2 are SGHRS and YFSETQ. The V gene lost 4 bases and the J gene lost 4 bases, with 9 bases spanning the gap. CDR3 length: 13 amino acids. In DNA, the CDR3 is TGCGCCAGCAGCACAGGACAGTACAATGAGCAGTTCTTC. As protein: CASSTGQYNEQFF.

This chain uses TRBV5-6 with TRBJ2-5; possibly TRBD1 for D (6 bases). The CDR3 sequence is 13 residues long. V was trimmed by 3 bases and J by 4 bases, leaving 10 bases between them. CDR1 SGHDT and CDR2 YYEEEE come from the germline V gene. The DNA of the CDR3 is TGTGCCAGCAGCTCCGACAGGCGAGAGACCCAGTACTTC. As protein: CASSSDRRETQYF.

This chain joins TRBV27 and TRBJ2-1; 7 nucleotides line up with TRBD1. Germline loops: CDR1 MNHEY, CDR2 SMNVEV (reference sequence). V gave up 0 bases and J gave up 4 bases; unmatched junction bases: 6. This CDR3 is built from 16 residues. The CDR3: CASSLSRQGAYNEQFF. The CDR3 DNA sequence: TGTGCCAGCAGTTTATCGCGACAGGGAGCTTACAATGAGCAGTTCTTC.

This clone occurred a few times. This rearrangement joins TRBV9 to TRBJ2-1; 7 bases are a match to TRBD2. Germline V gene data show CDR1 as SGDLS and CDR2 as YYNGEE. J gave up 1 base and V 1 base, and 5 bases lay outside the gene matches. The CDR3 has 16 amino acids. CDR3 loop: CASSVTSAKSYNEQFF. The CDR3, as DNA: TGTGCCAGCAGCGTAACTAGCGCCAAATCCTACAATGAGCAGTTCTTC.

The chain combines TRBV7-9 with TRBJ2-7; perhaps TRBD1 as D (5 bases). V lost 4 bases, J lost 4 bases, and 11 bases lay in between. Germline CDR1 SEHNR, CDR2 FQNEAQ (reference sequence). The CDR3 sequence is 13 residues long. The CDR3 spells CASSWSGLYEQYF. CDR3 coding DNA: TGTGCCAGCAGCTGGTCAGGGTTGTACGAGCAGTACTTC.

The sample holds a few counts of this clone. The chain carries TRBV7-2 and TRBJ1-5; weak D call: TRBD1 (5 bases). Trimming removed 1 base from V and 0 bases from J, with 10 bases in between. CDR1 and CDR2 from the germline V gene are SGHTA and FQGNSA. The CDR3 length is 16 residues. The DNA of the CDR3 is TGTGCCAGCAGCTTAGTTGCGGGGGGTAGCAATCAGCCCCAGCATTTT. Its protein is CASSLVAGGSNQPQHF.

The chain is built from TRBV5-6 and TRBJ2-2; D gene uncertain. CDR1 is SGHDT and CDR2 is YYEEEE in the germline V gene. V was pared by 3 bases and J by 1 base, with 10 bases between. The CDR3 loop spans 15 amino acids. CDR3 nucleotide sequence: TGTGCCAGCAGCTCCCGACAAGAGAACACCGGGGAGCTGTTTTTT. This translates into CASSSRQENTGELFF.

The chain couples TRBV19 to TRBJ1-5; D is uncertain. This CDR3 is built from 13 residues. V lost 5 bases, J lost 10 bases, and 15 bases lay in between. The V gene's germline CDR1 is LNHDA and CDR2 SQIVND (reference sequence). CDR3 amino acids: CASSWQTSAPQHF. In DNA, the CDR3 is TGTGCCAGTAGTTGGCAGACATCAGCCCCCCAGCATTTT.

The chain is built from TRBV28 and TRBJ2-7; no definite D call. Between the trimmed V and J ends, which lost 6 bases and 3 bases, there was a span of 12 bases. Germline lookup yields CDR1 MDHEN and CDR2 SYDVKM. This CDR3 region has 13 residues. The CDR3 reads CASRPGWSYEQYF. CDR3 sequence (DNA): TGTGCCAGCAGACCCGGGTGGAGCTACGAGCAGTACTTC.

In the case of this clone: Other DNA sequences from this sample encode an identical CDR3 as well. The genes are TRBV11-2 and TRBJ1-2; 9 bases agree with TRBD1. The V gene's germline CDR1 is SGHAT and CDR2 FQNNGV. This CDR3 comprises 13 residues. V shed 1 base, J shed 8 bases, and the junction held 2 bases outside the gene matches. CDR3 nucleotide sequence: TGTGCCAGCAGCTTAGGGACAGGGGACGGCTACACCTTC. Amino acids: CASSLGTGDGYTF.

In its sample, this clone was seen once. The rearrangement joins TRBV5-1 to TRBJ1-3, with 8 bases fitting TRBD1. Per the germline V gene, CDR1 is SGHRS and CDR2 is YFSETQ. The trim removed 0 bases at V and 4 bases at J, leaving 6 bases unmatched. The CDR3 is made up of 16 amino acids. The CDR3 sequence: CASSLDRQGSGNTIYF. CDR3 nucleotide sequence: TGCGCCAGCAGCTTGGATAGACAGGGGTCAGGAAACACCATATATTTT.

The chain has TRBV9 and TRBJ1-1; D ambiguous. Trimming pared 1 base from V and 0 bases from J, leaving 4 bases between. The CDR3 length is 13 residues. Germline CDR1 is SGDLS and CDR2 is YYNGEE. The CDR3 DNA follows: TGTGCCAGCAGCGTACAGATGAACACTGAAGCTTTCTTT. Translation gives CASSVQMNTEAFF.

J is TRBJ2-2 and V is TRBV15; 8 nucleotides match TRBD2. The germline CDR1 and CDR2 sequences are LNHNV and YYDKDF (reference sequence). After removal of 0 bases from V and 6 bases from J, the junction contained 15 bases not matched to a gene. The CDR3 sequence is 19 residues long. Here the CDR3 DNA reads TGTGCCACCAGCAGAGATCAGGATTGGGGCGGGGGGCTATCCGGGGAGCTGTTTTTT. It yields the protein CATSRDQDWGGGLSGELFF.

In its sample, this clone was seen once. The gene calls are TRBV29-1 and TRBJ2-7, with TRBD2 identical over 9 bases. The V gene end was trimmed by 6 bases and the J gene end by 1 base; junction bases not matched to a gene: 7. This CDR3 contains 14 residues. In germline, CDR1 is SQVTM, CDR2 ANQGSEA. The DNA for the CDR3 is TGCAGCGTCCAGGTAGCGGGGGTTTCCTACGAGCAGTACTTC. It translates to CSVQVAGVSYEQYF.

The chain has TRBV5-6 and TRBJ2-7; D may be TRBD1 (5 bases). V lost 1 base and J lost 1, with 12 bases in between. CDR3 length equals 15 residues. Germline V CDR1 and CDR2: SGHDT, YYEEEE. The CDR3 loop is CASSLFQGLSYEQYF. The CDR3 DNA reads TGTGCCAGCAGCTTGTTTCAGGGCTTATCCTACGAGCAGTACTTC.

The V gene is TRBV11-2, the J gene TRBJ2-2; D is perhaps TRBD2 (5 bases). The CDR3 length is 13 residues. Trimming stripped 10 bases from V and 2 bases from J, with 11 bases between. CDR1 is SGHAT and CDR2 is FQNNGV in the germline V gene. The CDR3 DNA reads TGTGCCACCCGGACTTCTAACACCGGGGAGCTGTTTTTT. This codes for CATRTSNTGELFF.

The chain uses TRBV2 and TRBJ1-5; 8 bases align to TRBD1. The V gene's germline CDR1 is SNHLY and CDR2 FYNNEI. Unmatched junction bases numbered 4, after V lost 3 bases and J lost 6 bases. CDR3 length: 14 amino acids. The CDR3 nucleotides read TGTGCCAGCAGTGACGGCAGGGGGCTTCAGCCCCAGCATTTT. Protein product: CASSDGRGLQPQHF. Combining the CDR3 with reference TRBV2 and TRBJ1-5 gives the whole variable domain EPEVTQTPSHQVTQMGQEVILRCVPISNHLYFYWYRQILGQKVEFLVSFYNNEISEKSEIFDDQFSVERPDGSNFTLKIRSTKLEDSAMYFCASSDGRGLQPQHFGDGTRLSIL.